This paragraph reports one T cell receptor (beta chain). The antigen is not known. This sample is drawn from a study of identical twins. Trimming at V came to 1 base and at J to 4 bases, leaving 7 bases not matched to a gene. Germline assignment: CDR1 DFQATT and CDR2 SNEGSKA (reference sequence). The CDR3 covers 16 residues. In TCRdb, the 5' RACE reads were re-called with MiXCR into one record per CDR3 protein. The sample records roughly 720,000 distinct CDR3 sequences, about 20% being singletons. Points from the study as a whole: Researchers reported excess low generation probability among twin-shared out-of-frame alpha sequences.

These same records also appear under a second study, on T cells expressing NK-cell markers. Turning to that study: The study did not resolve the HCMV specificity of expanded NKG2C+ T cell clones.

This clonotype was obtained from a woman under 30 in good health. V and J are TRBV20-1 and TRBJ2-1; 10 nucleotides match TRBD2. The sequenced sample was PBMCs. The CDR3 sequence: CSARGSGRPEYNEQFF. CDR3 nucleotides: TGCAGTGCTAGAGGTAGCGGGAGGCCCGAATACAATGAGCAGTTCTTC.